This T cell receptor (beta chain) was found in a study of PD-1 blockade in classical Hodgkin lymphoma. Notes on the study in general: Possibly reflecting disease activity or prior therapy, repertoire differences have causes that remain undefined. Complete responders started with a diversity level that resembled newly diagnosed patients at baseline. Healthy donors were reported to have higher baseline TCR diversity than newly diagnosed patients.

As to time point: cycle 4 day 1 (C4D1), after more than 5 weeks of nivolumab. Every patient was affected by relapse after autologous stem cell transplantation, while exposure to brentuximab vedotin was not uniform. Comment on this clone: The antigen remains undetermined.

The repertoire was sequenced with immunoSEQ multiplex PCR; TCRdb's copy has only in-frame clones and lacks some. Of over 20,000 clones detected, 75% to 90% appear once; the ten largest clones hold about an eighth. Here the sequenced sample was peripheral blood mononuclear cells (PBMCs), taken before the fourth cycle of nivolumab. The clonotype originates from a human donor with classical Hodgkin lymphoma.

The CDR3 protein is CATSRDLETVAKNIQYF. CDR3 in DNA: TGTGCCACCAGCAGAGATCTTGAGACTGTAGCCAAAAACATTCAGTACTTC. The chain joins TRBV15 to TRBJ2-4; D is uncertain. The CDR3 is made up of 17 amino acids. Trimming took 0 bases from V and 0 from J, leaving 12 bases between them. The germline CDR1 and CDR2 sequences are LNHNV and YYDKDF (reference sequence). The whole variable domain, remainder taken from reference TRBV15 and TRBJ2-4, is DAMVIQNPRYQVTQFGKPVTLSCSQTLNHNVMYWYQQKSSQAPKLLFHYYDKDFNNEADTPDNFQSRRPNTSFCFLDIRSPGLGDTAMYLCATSRDLETVAKNIQYFGAGTRLSVL.